The entry below gives a single TCR beta chain sequence along with its context. Its antigen is not known. This table comes from immunoSEQ multiplex PCR, and its TCRdb copy is limited to in-frame clones, with some not included. Of 100,000 to 150,000 clones in the sample, 75% to 90% are singletons; the top ten hold 0.95% to 1.5%. The donors were members of the approximately 120-subject validation cohort (separate from the roughly 700-subject first cohort). This CDR3 has 15 amino acids. Losses at the gene ends were 4 bases for V and 1 base for J; bases not matched to a gene: 6. The V gene's germline CDR1 is SEHNR and CDR2 FQNEAQ (reference sequence). This specimen belongs to a study of cytomegalovirus exposure and HLA in healthy donors. Study findings and constraints: A list of about 160 TCR beta chains associated with cytomegalovirus was given. Through in vitro validation, three CMV-associated chains were shown to be specific for CMV antigens. A later analysis found first-cohort TCR clusters tended to co-occur in the 120 validation repertoires.

This clonotype was obtained from a woman in her late teens or twenties in good health and CMV-seronegative. The chain combines TRBV7-9 with TRBJ2-7, with TRBD1 matching 8 bases. The sequenced sample was PBMCs. The CDR3, as DNA: TGTGCCAGCAGCTCAATCGACAGGGGATCCTACGAGCAGTACTTC. It yields the protein CASSSIDRGSYEQYF. The full variable domain, with the rest looked up from reference TRBV7-9 and TRBJ2-7, is DTGVSQNPRHKITKRGQNVTFRCDPISEHNRLYWYRQTLGQGPEFLTYFQNEAQLEKSRLLSDRFSAERPKGSFSTLEIQRTEQGDSAMYLCASSSIDRGSYEQYFGPGTRLTVT.